The TCR beta chain under discussion was sequenced for a study of shared clonotypes between healthy human individuals. Study results and caveats: An anticipated effect of sequencing depth on clonotype sharing among donors was recognized.

In the case of this clone: As yet, its antigen is unknown.

Each subset's genomic DNA was split evenly across several immunoSEQ plates. This table comes from immunoSEQ multiplex PCR, and its TCRdb copy is limited to in-frame clones, with some not included. The sample shows over 2 million clones, about nine tenths of them seen only once. CDR3 size: 17 residues. V was clipped by 1 base and J by 0 bases; unmatched bases: 4. Germline CDR1 and CDR2: GTSNPN and SVGIG (reference sequence). Into CD45RA+ naive and CD45RA-negative memory subsets, the CD4+ cells were split. The sequence was obtained from a man aged 18 to 30 in good health. Some clones in this sample may be carry-over from other donors' samples. The genes are TRBV30 and TRBJ2-1, with 12 bases fitting TRBD2. The sample was naive CD4+ T cells from PBMCs. Subset specified: CD45RA+ positively selected. CDR3 residues: CAWSDTSGRFSYNEQFF. The CDR3 DNA reads as TGTGCCTGGAGTGATACTAGCGGGAGGTTCTCCTACAATGAGCAGTTCTTC.